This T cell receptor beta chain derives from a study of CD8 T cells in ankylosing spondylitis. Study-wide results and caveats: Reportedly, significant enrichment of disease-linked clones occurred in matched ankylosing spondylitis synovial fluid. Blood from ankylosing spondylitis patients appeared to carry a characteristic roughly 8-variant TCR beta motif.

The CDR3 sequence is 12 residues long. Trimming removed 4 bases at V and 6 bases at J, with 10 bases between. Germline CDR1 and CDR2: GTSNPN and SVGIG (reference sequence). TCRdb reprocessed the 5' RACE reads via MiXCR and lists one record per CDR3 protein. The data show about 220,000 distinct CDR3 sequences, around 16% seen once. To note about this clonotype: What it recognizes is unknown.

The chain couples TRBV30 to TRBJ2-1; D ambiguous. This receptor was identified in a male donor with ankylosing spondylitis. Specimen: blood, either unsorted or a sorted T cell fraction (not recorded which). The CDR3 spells CAWIQGGNEQFF. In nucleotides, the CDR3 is TGTGCCTGGATACAAGGCGGCAATGAGCAGTTCTTC.